Below, 17 T cell receptor beta chains from the same sample are listed, as sequenced in a study of blood T cell repertoires in COVID-19. Libraries were prepared by immunoSEQ multiplex PCR; TCRdb keeps only in-frame clonotypes and omits some of them. The table lists over 70,000 clones, 80% to 85% of them singletons. Sequencing input: peripheral blood. These receptors originate from a human donor in a cohort sampled during active COVID-19.

The rearrangement uses TRBV11-3 and TRBJ2-7, with 9 bases that match TRBD2. CDR1 and CDR2 from the germline V gene are SGHNT and YENEEA. Trimming cost V 2 bases and J 1 base; bases outside gene matches: 6. This CDR3 has 16 residues. The CDR3 DNA reads as TGTGCCAGCAGCTTAACCGGGACTAGCAGGTCCTACGAGCAGTACTTC. Encoded protein: CASSLTGTSRSYEQYF.

The J gene is TRBJ2-7, the V gene TRBV19; TRBD1 aligns across 8 bases. Germline assignment: CDR1 LNHDA and CDR2 SQIVND (reference sequence). The CDR3 contains 15 residues. With 3 bases clipped from V and 0 bases from J, the junction kept 4 bases outside the gene matches. CDR3 coding DNA: TGTGCCAGTAGTATTCGGACAGGGAGCTCCTACGAGCAGTACTTC. The encoded protein is CASSIRTGSSYEQYF.

The CDR3 DNA reads TGTGCCAGCGGGCTCCGGGGTACGAACACTGAAGCTTTCTTT. Encoded protein: CASGLRGTNTEAFF. The J gene is TRBJ1-1, the V gene TRBV6-5, with unresolved D. Germline V gene sequence: CDR1 MNHEY, CDR2 SVGAGI. The CDR3 spans 14 residues. Trimming took off 8 bases at V and 1 base at J, with 14 bases between the two ends.

The rearrangement uses TRBV19 and TRBJ1-1, with D hard to call. The CDR3 sequence is 15 residues long. Looked up from germline, CDR1 is LNHDA and CDR2 is SQIVND (reference sequence). Trimming removed 6 bases from V and 2 bases from J, with 16 bases in between. The CDR3 spells CASSETGNANTEAFF. CDR3 DNA sequence: TGTGCCAGTAGCGAGACCGGGAACGCCAACACTGAAGCTTTCTTT.

The rearrangement joins TRBV4-2 to TRBJ2-2, with 8 nucleotides matching TRBD2. Germline V gene sequence: CDR1 LGHNA, CDR2 YNFKEQ. V was clipped by 2 bases and J by 4 bases; unmatched bases: 6. This CDR3 comprises 16 residues. The CDR3 DNA is TGTGCCAGCAGCCAACCGAGCGGGGGCCTCACCGGGGAGCTGTTTTTT. This translates into CASSQPSGGLTGELFF.

This clone has only one observation. The genes are TRBV19 and TRBJ1-5, with D perhaps TRBD1 (6 bases). Trimming took 5 bases from V and 3 from J, leaving 17 bases between them. CDR1 is LNHDA and CDR2 is SQIVND in the germline V gene (reference sequence). The CDR3 has 16 residues. CDR3 region: CASSAQGSGNNQPQHF. CDR3 coding DNA: TGTGCCAGTAGTGCACAGGGAAGTGGGAACAATCAGCCCCAGCATTTT.

V and J are TRBV13 and TRBJ2-5; 9 bases are shared with TRBD1. The CDR3 spans 14 residues. J lost 1 base, V lost 5 bases, and 2 bases had no gene match. Germline V gene data show CDR1 as PRHDT and CDR2 as FYEKMQ (reference sequence). CDR3 residues: CASSRTGVQETQYF. The CDR3 DNA reads as TGTGCCAGCAGCCGGACAGGGGTCCAAGAGACCCAGTACTTC.

In DNA, the CDR3 is TGCGCCAGCAGCTGGACTAGCGGGGCGGCGGTGAATGAGCAGTTCTTC. Protein: CASSWTSGAAVNEQFF. The rearrangement joins TRBV5-1 to TRBJ2-1, with 12 bases identical to TRBD2. The CDR3 sequence is 16 residues long. The V gene end was trimmed by 3 bases and the J gene end by 7 bases; junction bases not matched to a gene: 8. From germline, CDR1 is SGHRS and CDR2 YFSETQ.

The chain links TRBV4-2 to TRBJ1-2; D might be TRBD1 (5 bases). Germline V gene lookup returns CDR1 LGHNA and CDR2 YNFKEQ. Trimming cost V 0 bases and J 3 bases, with 14 bases left between them. This CDR3 contains 16 residues. CDR3 DNA sequence: TGTGCCAGCAGCCAAGATGGGAAGGGGAACTACTATGGCTACACCTTC. Encoded protein: CASSQDGKGNYYGYTF.

The CDR3 DNA reads as TGTGCCAGCAGCTTAGTTTCCACACAGGGGAACAATGAGCAGTTCTTC. Protein sequence: CASSLVSTQGNNEQFF. The genes are TRBV11-3 and TRBJ2-1; 7 bases agree with TRBD1. The CDR3 sequence is 16 residues long. Germline V lookup: CDR1 SGHNT, CDR2 YENEEA. Trimming removed 1 base from V and 5 bases from J; junction bases left unmatched: 8.

J is TRBJ2-5 and V is TRBV19; possibly TRBD2 for D (6 bases). Trimming took off 5 bases at V and 0 bases at J, with 13 bases between the two ends. The CDR3 runs to 15 residues. Germline CDR1 LNHDA, CDR2 SQIVND (reference sequence). This CDR3 is CASSRGSVYQETQYF. The CDR3 DNA is TGTGCCAGTAGTCGGGGGTCAGTGTACCAAGAGACCCAGTACTTC.

The chain is built from TRBV7-3 and TRBJ1-3; D call uncertain. V lost 3 bases and J 4 bases, leaving 16 bases between the germline ends. The CDR3 consists of 16 residues. Germline CDR1 SGHTA, CDR2 FQGTGA. CDR3 DNA: TGTGCCAGCAGCTTGAACCCCCCATCAGCGGGAAACACCATATATTTT. Translating gives CASSLNPPSAGNTIYF.

This clone was detected only a few times. This chain uses TRBV7-6 with TRBJ1-4, with TRBD1 matching 12 bases. This CDR3 has 16 amino acids. V shed 3 bases, J shed 10 bases, and the junction held 9 bases outside the gene matches. Looked up from germline, CDR1 is SGHVS and CDR2 is FNYEAQ. Here the CDR3 reads CASSLGQGAPPGKLFF. The CDR3 nucleotides are TGTGCCAGCAGCTTGGGACAGGGGGCGCCTCCCGGAAAACTGTTTTTT.

This chain joins TRBV19 and TRBJ2-2; a possible D gene is TRBD1 (7 bases). The CDR3 contains 15 residues. Trimming cost V 6 bases and J 5 bases, with 16 bases left between them. Germline CDR1 reads LNHDA; CDR2 reads SQIVND (reference sequence). The CDR3, as DNA: TGTGCCAGTAGCTTAGAGGGGGGACAGACCGGGGAGCTGTTTTTT. This translates into CASSLEGGQTGELFF.

This chain links TRBV6-5 with TRBJ2-2, with a possible D match to TRBD2 (6 bases). This CDR3 comprises 15 residues. The V gene lost 7 bases and the J gene lost 4 bases, with 16 bases spanning the gap. In germline, CDR1 is MNHEY, CDR2 SVGAGI. CDR3 in amino acids: CASTEAGGSTGELFF. The CDR3 region has the DNA TGTGCCAGCACGGAGGCCGGAGGGAGCACCGGGGAGCTGTTTTTT.

This rearrangement joins TRBV5-1 to TRBJ2-7; TRBD1 matches 7 bases. V was pared by 0 bases and J by 11 bases, with 14 bases of the junction left unmatched. CDR1 is SGHRS and CDR2 is YFSETQ in the germline V gene. The CDR3 extends over 15 amino acids. The CDR3 loop is CASSLVVGRTGREYF. In DNA form, the CDR3 reads TGCGCCAGCAGCTTGGTGGTGGGGCGGACAGGCCGAGAGTACTTC. Variable domain in full (rest from reference TRBV5-1 and TRBJ2-7): KAGVTQTPRYLIKTRGQQVTLSCSPISGHRSVSWYQQTPGQGLQFLFEYFSETQRNKGNFPGRFSGRQFSNSRSEMNVSTLELGDSALYLCASSLVVGRTGREYFGPGTRLTVT.

This clone was seen a single time. The V and J genes are TRBV4-3 and TRBJ1-1, with D unresolved. Germline CDR1 is LGHNA and CDR2 is YSLEER. V lost 4 bases to trimming and J lost 4 bases, with 19 bases between them. This CDR3 is built from 16 residues. As DNA, the CDR3 is TGCGCCAGCAGCCGGGAGCGATCCGTGAGAGGCACTGAAGCTTTCTTT. Protein sequence: CASSRERSVRGTEAFF.